The source of this T cell receptor beta chain is a study of PD-1 blockade in classical Hodgkin lymphoma. Using immunoSEQ multiplex PCR, the repertoire was profiled, and TCRdb retains in-frame clones only, with some absent. This table holds about 40,000 clones, 80% to 90% found once. Each patient relapsed following autologous stem cell transplantation, and prior brentuximab vedotin exposure differed. The CDR3 has 13 residues. The V gene's germline CDR1 is MNHNS and CDR2 SASEGT. Trimming shortened V by 1 base and J by 2 bases, and 6 bases separated the two germline ends. The sequencing used peripheral blood mononuclear cells (PBMCs), collected at baseline. The clonotype was recovered from a human donor with classical Hodgkin lymphoma. The chain carries TRBV6-1 and TRBJ2-7; the D is unclear. The CDR3: CASSEDPPYEQYF. DNA for the CDR3: TGTGCCAGCAGTGAAGACCCCCCCTACGAGCAGTACTTC.